Shown below are 19 T cell receptor beta chains from a single sample sequenced in a study of blood T cells in healthy people across ages. Next came a second PCR, run for about 7 to 12 cycles, which used a sample-barcoded 5' primer along with a J-beta primer mix. TCRdb fed the 5' RACE reads into MiXCR, producing one record per CDR3 protein. The sample has a few hundred thousand distinct CDR3 sequences; about 27% are singletons. These records were also assigned to another study, of T cells of mothers and their children.

The sequenced sample was blood. These receptors came from a boy aged 2 to 9 in good health.

The gene calls are TRBV2 and TRBJ2-4; no definite D call. Trimming pared 2 bases from V and 0 bases from J, leaving 8 bases between. Looked up from germline, CDR1 is SNHLY and CDR2 is FYNNEI. The CDR3 sequence is 15 residues long. The CDR3 here is CASSELALAKNIQYF. The CDR3 region has the DNA TGTGCCAGCAGTGAACTTGCCTTAGCCAAAAACATTCAGTACTTC.

The chain recombines TRBV20-1 with TRBJ2-4; D ambiguous. Germline values: CDR1 DFQATT, CDR2 SNEGSKA (reference sequence). Between the trimmed V and J ends, which lost 6 bases and 0 bases, there was a span of 15 bases. The CDR3 is made up of 15 amino acids. This chain's CDR3 is CSAGTVVLAKNIQYF. DNA for the CDR3: TGCAGTGCCGGAACGGTGGTACTAGCCAAAAACATTCAGTACTTC.

In its sample, this clonotype was seen a few times. The chain carries TRBV25-1 and TRBJ2-7, with 9 bases identical to TRBD1. This CDR3 contains 14 residues. After removal of 7 bases from V and 3 bases from J, the junction contained 7 bases not matched to a gene. Looked up from germline, CDR1 is MGHDK and CDR2 is SYGVNS. CDR3 sequence: CASTYRDRDYEQYF. The CDR3 nucleotides read TGTGCCAGCACCTACCGGGACAGGGACTACGAGCAGTACTTC.

This clonotype has a handful of counts. The DNA for the CDR3 is TGTGCCAGCACCCCGGGACAGGGTAACTATGGCTACACCTTC. This encodes CASTPGQGNYGYTF. The chain employs TRBV12-3 or TRBV12-4 and TRBJ1-2; 9 nucleotides line up with TRBD1. The CDR3 runs to 14 residues. After removal of 7 bases from V and 1 base from J, the junction contained 4 bases not matched to a gene.

The genes are TRBV30 and TRBJ2-6, with D maybe TRBD1 (5 bases). Trimming removed 0 bases at V and 1 base at J, with 7 bases between. CDR3 length: 15 amino acids. From germline, CDR1 is GTSNPN and CDR2 SVGIG (reference sequence). This CDR3 reads CAWSVKGSGANVLTF. CDR3 bases: TGTGCCTGGAGTGTAAAGGGGTCTGGGGCCAACGTCCTGACTTTC. Full variable domain (rest looked up from reference TRBV30 and TRBJ2-6): SQTIHQWPATLVQPVGSPLSLECTVEGTSNPNLYWYRQAAGRGLQLLFYSVGIGQISSEVPQNLSASRPQDRQFILSSKKLLLSDSGFYLCAWSVKGSGANVLTFGAGSRLTVL.

This clonotype was detected a few times. At one of its ends the junction is not consistent with the germline gene, which may arise from a read error. The chain links TRBV4-3 to TRBJ2-5; the D gene could be TRBD1 or TRBD2 (5 bases each). CDR3 length: 15 amino acids. Germline loops: CDR1 LGHNA, CDR2 YSLEER. CDR3 bases: TGCGCCAGCAGCCAAGATAGAGGGGTCCAAGAAACCCAGTACTTC. Translated: CASSQDRGVQETQYF.

This clonotype has more than one count but fewer than ten. The rearrangement joins TRBV5-1 to TRBJ2-5, with TRBD1 as a possible D gene (5 bases). The length of the CDR3 is 14 residues. Trimming took off 4 bases at V and 4 bases at J, with 14 bases between the two ends. Germline V gene data show CDR1 as SGHRS and CDR2 as YFSETQ. The CDR3 is CASSLTSTGETQYF. CDR3 bases: TGCGCCAGCAGCCTGACTTCTACAGGAGAGACCCAGTACTTC.

The rearrangement links TRBV30 to TRBJ1-1, with unresolved D. Trimming removed 3 bases from V and 3 bases from J, with 8 bases in between. From germline, CDR1 is GTSNPN and CDR2 SVGIG (reference sequence). This CDR3 comprises 12 residues. The CDR3 sequence: CAWRRAYTEAFF. CDR3 DNA: TGTGCCTGGAGGCGGGCGTACACTGAAGCTTTCTTT.

This chain links TRBV5-6 with TRBJ1-1; D gene unclear. This CDR3 contains 14 residues. The germline V gene encodes CDR1 SGHDT and CDR2 YYEEEE. With 2 bases removed from V and 3 bases from J, the gap between germline ends came to 11 bases. In nucleotides, the CDR3 is TGTGCCAGCAGCTTTCGGGTCGGATACACTGAAGCTTTCTTT. Its protein is CASSFRVGYTEAFF.

On this clonotype: A read error may account for a junction end that differs from germline. The chain joins TRBV5-5 to TRBJ1-1; the match to TRBD1 covers 11 bases. This CDR3 is built from 14 residues. Germline V gene lookup returns CDR1 SGHKS and CDR2 YYEKEE (reference sequence). Written as DNA, the CDR3 is TGCGCCTGCAGCTATGGACAGGGGGCCTCTGAAGCTTTCTTT. It translates to CACSYGQGASEAFF.

This clonotype was observed a handful of times. The rearrangement joins TRBV21-1 to TRBJ2-7. TRBV21-1 corresponds to a pseudogene. This CDR3 region has 13 residues. The CDR3 sequence is CASRAGPSYEQYF. In DNA, the CDR3 is TGTGCCAGCAGGGCAGGTCCCTCCTACGAGCAGTACTTC.

V is TRBV7-2 and J is TRBJ2-1, with D possibly matching TRBD1 (7 bases). The CDR3 extends over 16 amino acids. Germline CDR1 and CDR2: SGHTA and FQGNSA. Trimming left V 7 bases short and J 3 bases short, with 19 bases between. The CDR3 nucleotides are TGTGCCAGCACAATCAGGGGGGACAAGCTCTACAATGAGCAGTTCTTC. This codes for CASTIRGDKLYNEQFF.

V gene TRBV6-4 combines with J gene TRBJ2-5, with TRBD1 as a possible D gene (5 bases). The DNA matches TRBJ2-7 better at its end, which makes the J call doubtful. This CDR3 has 14 residues. CDR1 MRHNA and CDR2 SNTAGT come from the germline V gene. CDR3 nucleotides: TGTGCCAGCAGTGACTCCAGGGTTTTTTACGAGCAGTACTTC. Residues: CASSDSRVFYEQYF.

This clonotype was seen only once. J is TRBJ2-2 and V is TRBV11-2, with 7 bases identical to TRBD1. This CDR3 has 14 residues. Germline-derived CDR1 and CDR2 are SGHAT and FQNNGV. V was pared by 3 bases and J by 9 bases, with 7 bases of the junction left unmatched. Written as DNA, the CDR3 is TGTGCCAGCAGCTTCGTGTTAGGGGGCCGGGAGCTGTTTTTT. It specifies CASSFVLGGRELFF.

In its sample, this clonotype was seen a few times. V gene TRBV7-8 combines with J gene TRBJ1-1; D ambiguous. Germline V gives CDR1 SGHVS, CDR2 FQNEAQ. CDR3 length equals 14 residues. Trimming shortened V by 5 bases and J by 5 bases, and 15 bases separated the two germline ends. CDR3 residues: CASSPKWAFTEAFF. CDR3 DNA: TGTGCCAGCAGCCCTAAATGGGCGTTTACTGAAGCTTTCTTT. The full variable domain, rest sourced from reference TRBV7-8 and TRBJ1-1, is GAGVSQSPRYKVAKRGQDVALRCDPISGHVSLFWYQQALGQGPEFLTYFQNEAQLDKSGLPSDRFFAERPEGSVSTLKIQRTQQEDSAVYLCASSPKWAFTEAFFGQGTRLTVV.

This clonotype was seen a handful of times. The junction and the germline gene differ at one end; a read error may be behind it. This chain uses TRBV6-2 or TRBV6-3 with TRBJ2-4; the D is unclear. This CDR3 comprises 12 residues. Germline-derived CDR1 and CDR2 are MNHEY and SVGEGT. In DNA form, the CDR3 reads TGTGCCAGCAGTACCCCGGAAAACATTCGGTACTTC. This gives the protein CASSTPENIRYF.

The chain is built from TRBV20-1 and TRBJ2-1, with unresolved D. Gene TRBJ2-7 matches the end of the DNA better, so the J call may be wrong. Germline values: CDR1 DFQATT, CDR2 SNEGSKA (reference sequence). CDR3 length: 10 residues. The CDR3 DNA reads as TGCAGTGCGCACGATTACGAGCAGTACTTC. Encoded protein: CSAHDYEQYF.

This chain joins TRBV18 and TRBJ1-2, with 8 bases aligning to TRBD1. CDR1 and CDR2 (germline): KGHSH, LQKENI. With 3 bases clipped from V and 4 bases from J, the junction kept 16 bases outside the gene matches. This CDR3 spans 18 amino acids. The CDR3 region has the DNA TGTGCCAGCTCACCGAAACAGGGGGGTCCTCTACTTTTCTATGGCTACACCTTC. Translating it yields CASSPKQGGPLLFYGYTF.

A few counts support this clonotype. The chain recombines TRBV28 with TRBJ2-5; D is perhaps TRBD2 (7 bases). The tail of the sequence fits TRBJ2-7 better, so the J call may be wrong. CDR1 and CDR2 from the germline V gene are MDHEN and SYDVKM. The CDR3 has 14 residues. CDR3 loop: CASISQGGGYEQYF. The CDR3 DNA follows: TGTGCCAGCATTTCACAGGGCGGGGGCTACGAGCAGTACTTC.